Presented here are 10 T cell receptor beta chains from one specimen sequenced in a study of cytomegalovirus exposure and HLA in healthy donors. Both 60 Vbeta primers and 13 Jbeta primers went into the PCR. Here immunoSEQ multiplex PCR was the method, and the copy in TCRdb shows in-frame clones only, minus some. Of about 96,000 clones listed, approximately 72% are singletons. Sequencing input: PBMCs. Receptor source: a woman between 70 and 85 years old in good health and CMV-seropositive.

This rearrangement joins TRBV7-2 to TRBJ1-2, with D tentatively TRBD1 (6 bases). CDR1 and CDR2 (germline): SGHTA, FQGNSA. Between the trimmed V and J ends, which lost 5 bases and 5 bases, there was a span of 18 bases. This CDR3 is built from 15 residues. The CDR3 spells CASSDPSQGTYGYTF. The CDR3 nucleotides are TGTGCCAGCAGCGATCCCTCTCAGGGGACGTATGGCTACACCTTC.

The V call is TRBV12-5, the J call TRBJ2-1; 13 nucleotides match TRBD2. The ends lost 0 bases at V and 4 bases at J; junction bases unmatched: 6. CDR1 and CDR2 (germline): LGHNT, FRNRAP. The CDR3 has 18 amino acids. The CDR3 DNA reads as TGTGCTAGTGGTTTGGTGCCACTAGCGGGGGGGCCTTACAATGAGCAGTTCTTC. Its protein product is CASGLVPLAGGPYNEQFF.

V usage is TRBV19 and J usage is TRBJ2-2; D unresolved. CDR1 LNHDA and CDR2 SQIVND come from the germline V gene (reference sequence). The CDR3 extends over 14 amino acids. Trimming removed 3 bases at V and 4 bases at J, with 9 bases between. The CDR3 sequence is CASSMYGRTGELFF. The DNA of the CDR3 is TGTGCCAGTAGTATGTATGGGCGCACCGGGGAGCTGTTTTTT.

This clone was seen a few times. The V and J genes are TRBV6-5 and TRBJ1-1; no clear D gene. The CDR3 consists of 13 residues. Per germline, CDR1 MNHEY and CDR2 SVGAGI. Trimming removed 4 bases from V and 7 bases from J, with 13 bases in between. The CDR3 protein is CASSLTFGGEAFF. DNA of the CDR3: TGTGCCAGCAGTTTAACATTTGGAGGTGAAGCTTTCTTT.

The chain combines TRBV15 with TRBJ1-6; 8 nucleotides agree with TRBD1. The CDR3 extends over 16 amino acids. Germline CDR1 and CDR2: LNHNV and YYDKDF (reference sequence). Germline trimming cut 3 bases from V and 6 bases from J; bases unmatched to any gene: 7. CDR3 nucleotides: TGTGCCACCAGCAGGGCGACAGGGGTTGGTAATTCACCCCTCCACTTT. It is translated as CATSRATGVGNSPLHF.

V and J are TRBV6-5 and TRBJ1-1; 7 bases are a match to TRBD1. CDR3 size: 13 residues. Germline V CDR1 and CDR2: MNHEY, SVGAGI. Trimming at V came to 8 bases and at J to 10 bases, leaving 13 bases not matched to a gene. CDR3 loop: CASGPTLQGRAFF. The CDR3 DNA reads TGTGCCAGCGGGCCAACACTACAGGGGAGAGCTTTCTTT.

The gene calls are TRBV4-2 and TRBJ2-1; TRBD2 agrees at 9 bases. Germline V gene lookup returns CDR1 LGHNA and CDR2 YNFKEQ. The CDR3 length is 18 residues. V shed 1 base and J 6 bases; nucleotides not matched to a gene: 13. CDR3 bases: TGTGCCAGCAGCCAAGGAGTTGGGGGGCGGGAGGGTTCCAATGAGCAGTTCTTC. Translated, it gives CASSQGVGGREGSNEQFF.

The genes are TRBV10-3 and TRBJ1-5, with D possibly being TRBD1 (6 bases). The germline V gene encodes CDR1 ENHRY and CDR2 SYGVKD. The CDR3 spans 13 residues. Trimming pared 6 bases from V and 4 bases from J, leaving 10 bases between. CDR3: CAIRTDRNQPQHF. The CDR3, as DNA: TGTGCCATCAGAACCGACAGGAATCAGCCCCAGCATTTT.

Only a few counts were recorded for this clone. The chain is built from TRBV6-5 and TRBJ1-1; 7 bases map to TRBD1. Germline loops: CDR1 MNHEY, CDR2 SVGAGI. The CDR3 runs to 13 residues. With 6 bases clipped from V and 6 bases from J, the junction kept 7 bases outside the gene matches. The CDR3 loop reads CASRPQGMAEAFF. As DNA, the CDR3 is TGTGCCAGCAGGCCACAGGGGATGGCTGAAGCTTTCTTT.

This chain links TRBV6-5 with TRBJ1-6, with TRBD1 matching 11 bases. Per germline, CDR1 MNHEY and CDR2 SVGAGI. The V and J ends lost 6 bases and 9 bases, in that order; junction bases with no gene match: 4. This CDR3 has 14 residues. The CDR3 region is CASRGTGGGSPLHF. CDR3 DNA sequence: TGTGCCAGCAGGGGGACAGGGGGTGGTTCACCCCTCCACTTT.